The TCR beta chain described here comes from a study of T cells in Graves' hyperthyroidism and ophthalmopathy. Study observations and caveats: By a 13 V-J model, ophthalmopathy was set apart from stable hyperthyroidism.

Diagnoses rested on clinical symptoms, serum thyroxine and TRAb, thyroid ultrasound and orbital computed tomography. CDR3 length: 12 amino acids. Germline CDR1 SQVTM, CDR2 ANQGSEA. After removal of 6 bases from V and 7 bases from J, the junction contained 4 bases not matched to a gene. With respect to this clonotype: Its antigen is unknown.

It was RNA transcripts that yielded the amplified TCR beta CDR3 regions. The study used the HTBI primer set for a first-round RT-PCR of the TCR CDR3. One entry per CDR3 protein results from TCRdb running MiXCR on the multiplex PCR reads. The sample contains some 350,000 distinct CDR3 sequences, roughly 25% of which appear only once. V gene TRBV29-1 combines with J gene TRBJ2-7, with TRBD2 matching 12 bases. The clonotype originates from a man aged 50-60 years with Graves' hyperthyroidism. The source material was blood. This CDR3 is CSVAGLAGEQYF. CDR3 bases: TGCAGCGTGGCGGGACTAGCGGGTGAGCAGTACTTC.